This T cell receptor beta chain was sequenced during a study of OX40 agonist ivuxolimab in advanced cancers. Study context: Each dose-escalation patient presented with hepatocellular carcinoma, melanoma, renal cell or head and neck cancer. Whole-study findings and limits: Compared with CD4+, CD8+ T cells on average had more expanded clones. The study observed clonal expansion of CD4+ and CD8+ blood T cells by week 6 at 0.1 to 3.0 mg/kg.

As regards this clone: Its antigen is not known.

The assay was immunoSEQ multiplex PCR, and TCRdb's table has in-frame clones only and misses some. The table has tens of thousands of clones, 88% seen once; the top ten hold roughly 0.67%. V lost 4 bases to trimming and J lost 1 base, with 14 bases between them. CDR1 and CDR2 from the germline V gene are SGHRS and YFSETQ. The CDR3 consists of 15 residues. The material sequenced was CD4+ or CD8+ T cells sorted from blood, taken in a trial of the OX40 agonist ivuxolimab. The receptor was isolated from an adult with an advanced solid tumor such as melanoma, head and neck, liver or kidney cancer. The chain combines TRBV5-1 with TRBJ2-5, with D perhaps matching TRBD1 (6 bases). This CDR3 is CASSVFGQFQETQYF. Here the CDR3 DNA reads TGCGCCAGCAGCGTATTTGGACAGTTCCAAGAGACCCAGTACTTC.